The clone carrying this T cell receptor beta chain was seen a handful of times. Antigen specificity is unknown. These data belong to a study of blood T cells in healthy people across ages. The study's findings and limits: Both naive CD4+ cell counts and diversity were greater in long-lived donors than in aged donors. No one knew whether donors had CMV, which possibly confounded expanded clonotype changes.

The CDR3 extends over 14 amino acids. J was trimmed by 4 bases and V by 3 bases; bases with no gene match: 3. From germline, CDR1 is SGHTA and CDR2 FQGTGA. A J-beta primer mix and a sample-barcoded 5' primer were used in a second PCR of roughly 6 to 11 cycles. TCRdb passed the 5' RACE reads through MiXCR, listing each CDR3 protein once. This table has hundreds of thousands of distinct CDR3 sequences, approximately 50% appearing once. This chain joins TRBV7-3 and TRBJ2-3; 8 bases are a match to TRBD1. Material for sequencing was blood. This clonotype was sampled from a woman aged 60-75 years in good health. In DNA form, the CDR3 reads TGTGCCAGCAGCTTTGGACAGGGTGCAGATACGCAGTATTTT. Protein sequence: CASSFGQGADTQYF.